The next 20 T cell receptor beta chains were all read from a single sample in a study of T cell responses to AZD1222 COVID-19 vaccine. Generated by immunoSEQ multiplex PCR, the TCRdb table keeps only in-frame clones and is missing some. The sample has 110,000 to 150,000 clones; around 87% are singletons. The specimen comprised peripheral blood, sampled on day 0 of AZD1222 vaccination. These receptors were obtained from an adult in good health.

The chain links TRBV6-5 to TRBJ1-2; no reliable D call. Looked up from germline, CDR1 is MNHEY and CDR2 is SVGAGI. The CDR3 extends over 11 amino acids. V gave up 4 bases and J gave up 2 bases, with 2 bases separating them. The CDR3 sequence is CASSSNYGYTF. CDR3 coding DNA: TGTGCCAGCAGTTCAAACTATGGCTACACCTTC.

The J gene is TRBJ2-3, the V gene TRBV4-2, with TRBD2 identical over 8 bases. The V gene end was trimmed by 1 base and the J gene end by 0 bases; junction bases not matched to a gene: 0. In germline, CDR1 is LGHNA, CDR2 YNFKEQ. The CDR3 extends over 15 amino acids. The chain's CDR3 is CASSQASGSTDTQYF. The CDR3 nucleotides are TGTGCCAGCAGCCAAGCTAGCGGGAGCACAGATACGCAGTATTTT.

The chain is built from TRBV7-9 and TRBJ2-3, with 12 bases matching TRBD2. CDR1 is SEHNR and CDR2 is FQNEAQ in the germline V gene (reference sequence). The CDR3 is 16 amino acids. The V segment lost 5 bases and the J segment 4 bases; nucleotides outside the gene matches: 7. CDR3 loop: CASSPLLAGGPDTQYF. Here the CDR3 DNA reads TGTGCCAGCAGCCCCCTACTAGCGGGGGGACCAGATACGCAGTATTTT.

J is TRBJ2-2 and V is TRBV11-3, with 9 bases aligning to TRBD2. Germline loops: CDR1 SGHNT, CDR2 YENEEA. The V segment lost 5 bases and the J segment 6 bases; nucleotides outside the gene matches: 10. The CDR3 extends over 16 amino acids. CDR3 loop: CASSQPAGGFAGELFF. CDR3 DNA sequence: TGTGCCAGCAGCCAGCCGGCGGGGGGGTTCGCCGGGGAGCTGTTTTTT.

The J gene is TRBJ1-5, the V gene TRBV6-1, with a weak D call TRBD1 (5 bases). Germline V gene sequence: CDR1 MNHNS, CDR2 SASEGT. This CDR3 is 15 amino acids long. Trimming cost V 2 bases and J 7 bases, with 15 bases left between them. CDR3 DNA sequence: TGTGCCAGCAGTGAATGGTCAGGGATCAACCAGCCCCAGCATTTT. This encodes CASSEWSGINQPQHF.

This chain joins TRBV19 and TRBJ2-6, with 8 bases identical to TRBD1. The length of the CDR3 is 15 residues. V was clipped by 7 bases and J by 12 bases; unmatched bases: 14. Germline V gene data show CDR1 as LNHDA and CDR2 as SQIVND (reference sequence). The CDR3 DNA follows: TGTGCCAGTACCCGACGGGGACAGGTGACCAGCGTCCTGACTTTC. This translates into CASTRRGQVTSVLTF.

This rearrangement joins TRBV5-1 to TRBJ1-2, with 10 positions matching TRBD1. This CDR3 is 15 amino acids long. V shed 0 bases, J shed 2 bases, and the junction held 1 base outside the gene matches. In germline, CDR1 is SGHRS, CDR2 YFSETQ. CDR3 DNA sequence: TGCGCCAGCAGCTTGGGGACAGGGGGGAACTATGGCTACACCTTC. The encoded protein is CASSLGTGGNYGYTF.

The sample holds a few counts of this clone. This chain joins TRBV24-1 and TRBJ2-1, with TRBD2 identical over 9 bases. CDR1 is KGHDR, CDR2 SFDVKD, per germline. CDR3 length: 16 residues. Germline trimming cut 1 base from V and 7 bases from J; bases unmatched to any gene: 7. The CDR3 is CATSDFGGRAANEQFF. The CDR3 nucleotides read TGTGCCACCAGTGATTTTGGCGGGAGGGCCGCGAATGAGCAGTTCTTC.

This chain uses TRBV14 with TRBJ1-1, with TRBD1 identical over 8 bases. CDR3 length equals 15 residues. V shed 0 bases, J shed 2 bases, and the junction held 2 bases outside the gene matches. The V gene's germline CDR1 is SGHDN and CDR2 FVKESK. CDR3 bases: TGTGCCAGCAGCCAAGAGGGACAGGTAAACACTGAAGCTTTCTTT. It codes for CASSQEGQVNTEAFF.

This sequence joins TRBV6-6 and TRBJ2-6, with D possibly TRBD1 on 6 matching bases. V dropped 8 bases and J dropped 0 bases, with 11 bases sitting between them. This CDR3 has 15 residues. Germline CDR1 is MNHNY and CDR2 is SVGAGI (reference sequence). This chain's CDR3 is CASGTSLSGANVLTF. The CDR3 bases are TGTGCCAGCGGGACATCTCTCTCTGGGGCCAACGTCCTGACTTTC.

This chain joins TRBV7-9 and TRBJ2-2, with D tentatively TRBD1 (6 bases). Germline lookup yields CDR1 SEHNR and CDR2 FQNEAQ (reference sequence). The CDR3 contains 14 residues. V lost 8 bases, J lost 0 bases, and 10 bases lay in between. CDR3 region: CASLGQSNTGELFF. The CDR3 nucleotides read TGTGCCAGCCTCGGACAGTCGAACACCGGGGAGCTGTTTTTT.

V gene TRBV19 combines with J gene TRBJ1-2; 7 bases agree with TRBD1. CDR1 is LNHDA, CDR2 SQIVND, per germline (reference sequence). V was clipped by 4 bases and J by 8 bases; unmatched bases: 4. This CDR3 region has 12 residues. CDR3 region: CASSKRTGGYTF. CDR3 sequence (DNA): TGTGCCAGTAGTAAGAGGACAGGCGGCTACACCTTC.

The chain is built from TRBV5-4 and TRBJ1-5; D is possibly TRBD1 (5 bases). V shed 0 bases and J shed 6 bases, with 10 bases lying between them. This CDR3 is built from 14 residues. Germline lookup yields CDR1 SGHNT and CDR2 YYREEE (reference sequence). The CDR3 nucleotides read TGTGCCAGCAGCTTGGGGGGCAACCGTCAGCCCCAGCATTTT. It is translated as CASSLGGNRQPQHF.

The J gene is TRBJ2-7, the V gene TRBV7-9; D ambiguous. This CDR3 region has 11 residues. Germline V gene sequence: CDR1 SEHNR, CDR2 FQNEAQ (reference sequence). V dropped 4 bases and J dropped 7 bases, with 8 bases sitting between them. The CDR3, as DNA: TGTGCCAGCAGCTCGGAGAGGGAGCAGTACTTC. Its protein is CASSSEREQYF.

The chain links TRBV5-1 to TRBJ2-2; tentative D call: TRBD2 (5 bases). The CDR3 sequence is 13 residues long. Between the trimmed V and J ends, which lost 0 bases and 9 bases, there was a span of 9 bases. Germline V gene data show CDR1 as SGHRS and CDR2 as YFSETQ. DNA of the CDR3: TGCGCCAGCAGCTTGGAAGGCGGGCGGGAGCTGTTTTTT. This gives the protein CASSLEGGRELFF.

The CDR3 reads CASSYILGVSYGYTF. The CDR3 bases are TGTGCCAGCAGTTACATCCTCGGAGTAAGCTATGGCTACACCTTC. This sequence joins TRBV6-5 and TRBJ1-2, with D unclear. The V gene's germline CDR1 is MNHEY and CDR2 SVGAGI. The CDR3 is made up of 15 amino acids. The V and J ends lost 2 bases and 4 bases respectively, with 14 bases between them.

The gene calls are TRBV7-9 and TRBJ1-4, with TRBD1 matching 7 bases. The CDR3 consists of 14 residues. CDR1 and CDR2 (germline): SEHNR, FQNEAQ (reference sequence). Losses at the gene ends were 3 bases for V and 11 bases for J; bases not matched to a gene: 9. For the CDR3, the DNA is TGTGCCAGCAGCTTCTCGGGGGACAGTCGGAAACTGTTTTTT. The encoded protein is CASSFSGDSRKLFF.

The chain is built from TRBV24-1 and TRBJ2-7, with a weak D call TRBD1 (5 bases). This CDR3 region has 13 residues. Trimming removed 11 bases at V and 4 bases at J, with 17 bases between. Germline CDR1 KGHDR, CDR2 SFDVKD. CDR3 loop: CAIPSGRMYEQYF. In DNA, the CDR3 is TGTGCCATACCTTCAGGGCGAATGTACGAGCAGTACTTC.

The J gene is TRBJ2-7, the V gene TRBV5-1; no firm D call. Trimming took off 0 bases at V and 3 bases at J, with 10 bases between the two ends. Germline CDR1 SGHRS, CDR2 YFSETQ. The CDR3 runs 14 residues. The CDR3 loop reads CASSLGGEYYEQYF. The DNA for the CDR3 is TGCGCCAGCAGCTTGGGTGGCGAATACTACGAGCAGTACTTC.

The chain couples TRBV4-1 to TRBJ2-2; 12 bases fit TRBD2. Germline lookup yields CDR1 MGHRA and CDR2 YSYEKL. This CDR3 is built from 17 residues. The V and J ends lost 1 base and 5 bases, in that order; junction bases with no gene match: 5. CDR3: CASSQVSSGGGTGELFF. Here the CDR3 DNA reads TGCGCCAGCAGCCAAGTCTCTAGCGGGGGGGGAACCGGGGAGCTGTTTTTT.